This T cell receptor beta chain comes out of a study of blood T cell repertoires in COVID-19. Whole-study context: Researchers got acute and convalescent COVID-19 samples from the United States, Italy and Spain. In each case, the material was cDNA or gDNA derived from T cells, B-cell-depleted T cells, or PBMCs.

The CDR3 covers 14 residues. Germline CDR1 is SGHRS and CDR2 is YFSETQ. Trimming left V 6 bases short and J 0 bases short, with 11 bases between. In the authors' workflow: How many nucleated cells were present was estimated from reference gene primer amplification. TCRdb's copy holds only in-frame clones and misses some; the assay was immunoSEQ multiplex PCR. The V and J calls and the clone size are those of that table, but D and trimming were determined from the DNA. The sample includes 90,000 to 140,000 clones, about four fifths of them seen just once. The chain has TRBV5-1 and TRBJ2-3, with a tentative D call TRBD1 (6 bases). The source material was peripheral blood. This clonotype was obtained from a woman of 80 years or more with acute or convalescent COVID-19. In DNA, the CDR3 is TGCGCCAGCATTCGAGGGGGAAGCACAGATACGCAGTATTTT. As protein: CASIRGGSTDTQYF.